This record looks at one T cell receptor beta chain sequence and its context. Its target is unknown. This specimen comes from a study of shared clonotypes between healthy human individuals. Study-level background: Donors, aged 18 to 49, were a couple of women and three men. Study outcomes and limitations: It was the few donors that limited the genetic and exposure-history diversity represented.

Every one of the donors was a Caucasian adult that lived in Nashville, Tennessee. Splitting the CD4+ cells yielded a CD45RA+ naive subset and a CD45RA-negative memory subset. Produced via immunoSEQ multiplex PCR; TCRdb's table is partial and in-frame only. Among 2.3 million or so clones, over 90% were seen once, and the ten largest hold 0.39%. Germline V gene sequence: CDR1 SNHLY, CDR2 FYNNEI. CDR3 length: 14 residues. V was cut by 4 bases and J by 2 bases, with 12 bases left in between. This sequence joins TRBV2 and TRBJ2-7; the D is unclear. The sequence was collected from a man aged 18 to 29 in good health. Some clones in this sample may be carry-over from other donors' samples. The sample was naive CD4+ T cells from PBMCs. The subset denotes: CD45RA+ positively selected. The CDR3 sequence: CASSGFGATYEQYF. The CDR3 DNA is TGTGCCAGCAGTGGTTTTGGAGCCACCTACGAGCAGTACTTC.